What follows is one T cell receptor beta chain and its context. Patients with a history of autoimmune disease or on systemic immunosuppression were excluded. The CDR3 length is 15 residues. The germline V and J ends were trimmed by 1 base and 3 bases, with 10 bases remaining between them. Looked up from germline, CDR1 is SGHTA and CDR2 is FQGNSA. These data come from a study of OX40 agonist ivuxolimab in advanced cancers. Study overall: Ivuxolimab was delivered to patients intravenously every 2 weeks at doses spanning 0.01 to 10 mg/kg. Three patients responded partially, comprising one with hepatocellular carcinoma and two with cutaneous melanoma.

The protocol was immunoSEQ multiplex PCR, while the TCRdb copy is restricted to in-frame clones and leaves out a portion. The sample records 90,000 to 100,000 clones, about 86% being singletons. The sequenced sample was CD4+ or CD8+ T cells sorted from blood, obtained in a trial of the OX40 agonist ivuxolimab. V usage is TRBV7-2 and J usage is TRBJ2-1; D unclear. The receptor's source is an adult with an advanced solid tumor such as melanoma, head and neck, liver or kidney cancer. The CDR3 is CASSLDYPNYNEQFF. The DNA for the CDR3 is TGTGCCAGCAGCTTAGATTACCCCAACTACAATGAGCAGTTCTTC.